This TCR beta chain was sequenced for a study of T cell repertoires in cytomegalovirus infection. On the study more broadly: Use of recently identified HLA-C-restricted and well-studied HLA-B-restricted CMV epitopes was part of the study. It can be stated that public TCR beta signatures indicated CMV infection as well as a matching HLA type. General study findings and limits: Predominance within the ex vivo response was attributable to HLA-C-restricted CMV-specific TCR beta clonotypes. Summed frequency of public TCR beta families distinguished CMV carriers with the relevant HLA.

In germline, CDR1 is DFQATT, CDR2 SNEGSKA (reference sequence). Trimming removed 0 bases at V and 2 bases at J, with 15 bases between. This CDR3 has 16 residues. Points on this clonotype: Antigen unknown.

One entry per CDR3 protein, called by TCRdb with MiXCR from the reads. The profile shows 680,000 or so distinct CDR3 sequences, about 33% of them singletons. The sequenced sample was cultured PBMCs, obtained from culture after CMV antigen stimulation. The rearrangement joins TRBV20-1 to TRBJ2-3, with D possibly being TRBD2 (6 bases). The clonotype comes from a human donor in good health (CMV status not recorded). Some clones in this sample may be carry-over from other donors' samples. The CDR3 DNA is TGCAGTGCTAGAGATCGGACTACATCCAACACAGATACGCAGTATTTT. This gives the protein CSARDRTTSNTDTQYF.